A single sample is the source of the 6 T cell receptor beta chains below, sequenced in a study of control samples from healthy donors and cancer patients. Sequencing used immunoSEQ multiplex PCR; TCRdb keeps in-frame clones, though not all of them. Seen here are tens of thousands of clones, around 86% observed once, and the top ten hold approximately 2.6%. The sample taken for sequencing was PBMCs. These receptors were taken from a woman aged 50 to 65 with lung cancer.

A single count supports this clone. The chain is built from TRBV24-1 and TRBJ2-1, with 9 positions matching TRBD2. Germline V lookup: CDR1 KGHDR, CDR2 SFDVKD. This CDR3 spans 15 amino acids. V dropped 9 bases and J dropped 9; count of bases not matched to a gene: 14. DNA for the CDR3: TGTGCCACCTCTAGAGGGGGTAGCGGGGGAGGTGAGCAGTTCTTC. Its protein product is CATSRGGSGGGEQFF.

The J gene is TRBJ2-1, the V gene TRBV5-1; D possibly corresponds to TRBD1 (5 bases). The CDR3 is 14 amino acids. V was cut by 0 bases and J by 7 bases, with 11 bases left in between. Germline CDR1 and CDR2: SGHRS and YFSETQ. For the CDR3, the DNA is TGCGCCAGCAGCTTGGATACGACAGATAATGAGCAGTTCTTC. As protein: CASSLDTTDNEQFF.

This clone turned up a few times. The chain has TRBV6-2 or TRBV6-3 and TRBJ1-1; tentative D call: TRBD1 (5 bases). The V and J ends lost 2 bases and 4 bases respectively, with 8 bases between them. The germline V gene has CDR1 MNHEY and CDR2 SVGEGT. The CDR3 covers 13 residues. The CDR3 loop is CASSYGGGTEAFF. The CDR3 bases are TGTGCCAGCAGTTACGGCGGGGGCACTGAAGCTTTCTTT.

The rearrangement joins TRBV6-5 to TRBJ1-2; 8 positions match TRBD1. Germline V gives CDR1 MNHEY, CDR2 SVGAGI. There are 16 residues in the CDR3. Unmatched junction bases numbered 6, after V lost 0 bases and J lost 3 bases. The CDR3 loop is CASSYSTRQGHYGYTF. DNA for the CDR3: TGTGCCAGCAGTTACTCGACCCGACAGGGGCACTATGGCTACACCTTC.

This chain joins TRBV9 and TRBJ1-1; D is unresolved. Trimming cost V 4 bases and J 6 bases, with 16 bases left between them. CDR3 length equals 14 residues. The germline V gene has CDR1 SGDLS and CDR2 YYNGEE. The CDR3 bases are TGTGCCAGCAGCCCTCGCCTGGGTTCGGCTGAAGCTTTCTTT. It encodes CASSPRLGSAEAFF.

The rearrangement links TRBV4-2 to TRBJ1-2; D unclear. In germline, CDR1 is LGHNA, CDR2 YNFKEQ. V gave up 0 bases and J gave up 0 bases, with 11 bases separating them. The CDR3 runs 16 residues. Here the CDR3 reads CASSQDLSAANYGYTF. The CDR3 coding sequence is TGTGCCAGCAGCCAAGACTTGTCCGCAGCTAACTATGGCTACACCTTC.